This T cell receptor beta chain was identified in a study of blood T cell repertoires in COVID-19 (dated by TCRdb to the early 2020s). Describing the broader study: Collaborator samples came from the United States, Italy and Spain and covered acute and convalescent phases of COVID-19. The prospective study material was composed of cDNA or gDNA derived from T cells, B-cell-depleted T cells, or PBMCs. Deeply sampled blood TCRbeta repertoires from subjects exposed to, actively infected with, or recovered from COVID-19 were included in the dataset. The repertoires were released in a freely available public database intended as a resource for research on the immune response to SARS-CoV-2. The samples were drawn from two sources: the first 160 participants of the ongoing ImmuneRACE study, and 950 to 1,500 subjects contributed by 6 global collaborators. Nearly every sample came with metadata listing a de-identified subject ID, COVID-19 status, age in years and sex. Where HLA class I and class II types were available, the types were taken from metadata supplied by the sample provider, not from assay-based typing.

From the germline V gene, CDR1 is SGHRS and CDR2 is YFSETQ. Trimming removed 5 bases from V and 4 bases from J, leaving 6 bases between the germline ends. Inclusive of the bounding cysteine and phenylalanine, the CDR3 is 12 residues long. Only CDR3 DNA remains: 36 bases, in frame from the first base. TCRbeta CDR3 regions were amplified from genomic DNA by means of the immunoSEQ Assay, a bias-controlled multiplex PCR. On the authors' methods: The number of nucleated cells in each sample was estimated from the amplification of reference gene primers within the assay. To quantify the absolute abundance of each unique TCRbeta CDR3 rearrangement, sequence reads were collapsed and filtered. For each sample, productive Simpson clonality was calculated by taking the square root of Simpson's diversity index across productive rearrangements. TCRdb obtained this table from immuneACCESS and retained in-frame rearrangements with V and J assigned. These tables miss some clones; where compared with another copy, unresolved V genes account for less than half of the shortfall, and the remainder is unexplained. That table furnishes V, J and clone size, whereas the DNA furnished D and trimming. Recorded for this sample are about 130,000 clones; approximately 90% of them occurred a single time. The ten largest clonotypes hold approximately 4.5% of the sample.

Results the study describes overall, beyond this receptor: The quantity of clinical and demographic metadata differed by source and by participant and was supplied without curation.

One collaborating source in Seattle enrolled patients during active infection and followed them longitudinally through the course of disease. Collaborating institutions collected whole blood in K2EDTA tubes following their own protocols. For TCRbeta analysis, collaborators shipped samples in one of three forms: frozen whole blood, isolated PBMCs, or DNA extracted from either of those sample types. Regarding this clone: The antigen this receptor binds is unknown. No qualities accompany the bases; no much larger clone lies one base away.

The chain links TRBV5-1 with TRBJ2-2; the D gene cannot be resolved reliably. Sample: peripheral blood. The TCR sequence derives from a man aged 55 to 70 with COVID-19, enrolled during active disease. At the DNA level, the sequence is TGCGCCAGCAGTCTGTCCACCGGGGAGCTGTTTTTT. Its translation is CASSLSTGELFF.